This T cell receptor (beta chain) originates from a study of monozygotic twins with inflammatory bowel disease. Investigators pulled total RNA out of whole blood and did not sort T cells. This CDR3 is built from 16 residues. CDR1 and CDR2 from the germline V gene are SGHTA and FQGNSA. Each CDR3 protein gets one entry in TCRdb, which reprocessed the 5' RACE reads and gives no DNA. The sample is made up of about 300,000 distinct CDR3 sequences, and the top ten hold 5.6% of it. This TCR was sampled from a human donor with ulcerative colitis or Crohn's disease, or a healthy co-twin of an affected twin (not recorded which). The specimen was blood. The chain uses TRBV7-2 and TRBJ1-6; TCRdb selects TRBD1, and the lack of DNA leaves this call unchecked. The CDR3 loop is CASSRPLNFDNSPLHF.